The next 8 T cell receptor beta chains were all read from a single sample in a study of blood T cell repertoires in COVID-19. The data were produced by immunoSEQ multiplex PCR, yet TCRdb's version contains in-frame clones alone and is incomplete. The repertoire includes about 40,000 clones, about nine tenths of them detected once, and over 20% sits in the top ten. Sequencing was performed on peripheral blood. Receptors were obtained from a man aged 55 to 70 with acute or convalescent COVID-19.

The chain joins TRBV5-1 to TRBJ2-7; 7 nucleotides agree with TRBD2. This CDR3 comprises 14 residues. Trimming took 0 bases from V and 7 from J; bases not matched to a gene: 7. The germline CDR1 and CDR2 sequences are SGHRS and YFSETQ. The CDR3 here is CASSLAAGVEEQYV. In nucleotides, the CDR3 is TGCGCCAGCAGCTTGGCGGCGGGGGTTGAGGAGCAGTACGTC.

The V and J genes are TRBV24-1 and TRBJ2-6, with D unclear. V lost 6 bases to trimming and J lost 0 bases, with 8 bases between them. The CDR3 loop spans 15 amino acids. Germline V gene data show CDR1 as KGHDR and CDR2 as SFDVKD. The CDR3 sequence: CATSSSLSGANVLTF. CDR3 coding DNA: TGTGCCACCAGTAGTAGCCTCTCTGGGGCCAACGTCCTGACTTTC.

The chain couples TRBV5-1 to TRBJ2-1; D possibly corresponds to TRBD2 (5 bases). V lost 3 bases and J 6 bases, leaving 16 bases between the germline ends. CDR3 length: 15 residues. Germline V gives CDR1 SGHRS, CDR2 YFSETQ. The CDR3 nucleotides read TGCGCCAGCAGCTCAGAGGGCGCAATTGTCAATGAGCAGTTCTTC. Amino acids: CASSSEGAIVNEQFF.

The chain is built from TRBV7-9 and TRBJ1-2; perhaps TRBD1 as D (5 bases). V was trimmed by 5 bases and J by 4 bases, leaving 8 bases between them. The CDR3 has 12 amino acids. Germline CDR1 and CDR2: SEHNR and FQNEAQ (reference sequence). The CDR3 bases are TGTGCCAGCAGCCCCCAGGGCTATGGCTACACCTTC. Translating it yields CASSPQGYGYTF.

The chain couples TRBV28 to TRBJ2-1; 9 bases are a match to TRBD2. With 11 bases clipped from V and 6 bases from J, the junction kept 5 bases outside the gene matches. The germline V gene has CDR1 MDHEN and CDR2 SYDVKM. This CDR3 is 12 amino acids long. The CDR3: CACTSGLNEQFF. CDR3 bases: TGTGCCTGTACTAGCGGGCTCAATGAGCAGTTCTTC.

The chain has TRBV5-8 and TRBJ2-5; D gene ambiguous. Germline V CDR1 and CDR2: SGHTS, YDEGEE. The CDR3 contains 14 residues. Trimming took off 0 bases at V and 1 base at J, with 7 bases between the two ends. The CDR3 bases are TGTGCCAGCAGCTTGGCCTACAGCCAAGAGACCCAGTACTTC. Translation gives CASSLAYSQETQYF. The variable domain in full, completed from reference TRBV5-8 and TRBJ2-5, reads EAGVTQSPTHLIKTRGQQATLRCSPISGHTSVYWYQQALGLGLQFLLWYDEGEERNRGNFPPRFSGRQFPNYSSELNVNALELEDSALYLCASSLAYSQETQYFGPGTRLLVL.

The V and J genes are TRBV6-4 and TRBJ2-3; 9 bases align to TRBD2. The CDR3 length is 14 residues. V lost 4 bases to trimming and J lost 2 bases; unmatched junction nucleotides: 1. Germline CDR1 is MRHNA and CDR2 is SNTAGT. CDR3 amino acids: CASSGGRDTDTQYF. Here the CDR3 DNA reads TGTGCCAGCAGTGGCGGGAGGGACACAGATACGCAGTATTTT.

The chain joins TRBV28 to TRBJ1-1; a weak D match, TRBD1 (5 bases). The CDR3 spans 10 residues. Trimming took off 9 bases at V and 6 bases at J, with 8 bases between the two ends. Germline V gives CDR1 MDHEN, CDR2 SYDVKM. The CDR3 is CASTQAEAFF. The DNA for the CDR3 is TGTGCCAGTACACAGGCTGAAGCTTTCTTT. Looking up the rest from reference TRBV28 and TRBJ1-1 gives the full variable domain: DVKVTQSSRYLVKRTGEKVFLECVQDMDHENMFWYRQDPGLGLRLIYFSYDVKMKEKGDIPEGYSVSREKKERFSLILESASTNQTSMYLCASTQAEAFFGQGTRLTVV.